A selection of T cell receptor beta chains follows, all from one sample in a study of beta chain features in type 1 diabetes. Here immunoSEQ multiplex PCR was the method, and the copy in TCRdb shows in-frame clones only, minus some. The data show almost 350,000 clones, roughly 8% seen once. Specimen: central memory CD4+ T cells from blood. The receptor source for this set is a woman aged 18-35 years in good health. CDR3s include the opening cysteine and the closing phenylalanine or tryptophan. D genes are given only for firm matches. Clone sizes are given selectively: once, few, many, or a class where the clone is expanded.

>NA|TRBV4-1|TRBJ2-5|TRBD1
CASSLNPGVTGETQYF
TGCGCCAGCAGCCTAAACCCTGGGGTGACAGGGGAGACCCAGTACTTC
>few|TRBV19|TRBJ2-3|NA
CASSPLSGETDTQYF
TGTGCCAGTAGCCCACTTTCGGGCGAGACAGATACGCAGTATTTT
>few|TRBV4-2|TRBJ2-7|TRBD1
CASSQYLGGDRGHEQYF
TGTGCCAGCAGCCAATATTTGGGCGGGGACAGGGGCCACGAGCAGTACTTC
>few|TRBV7-2|TRBJ2-3|NA
CASSQNADTQYF
TGTGCCAGCAGTCAAAACGCAGATACGCAGTATTTT
>NA|TRBV2|TRBJ2-2|TRBD2
CASLRVGLAGIRTGELFF
TGTGCCAGCCTGCGCGTGGGACTAGCGGGAATTAGGACCGGGGAGCTGTTTTTT
>many|TRBV9|TRBJ2-1|NA
CASSPTEANYNEQFF
TGTGCCAGCAGCCCCACGGAAGCCAACTACAATGAGCAGTTCTTC
>NA|TRBV5-1|TRBJ1-2|NA
CASSSIADSNYGYTF
TGCGCCAGCAGCTCGATTGCCGACAGCAACTATGGCTACACCTTC
>NA|TRBV11-2|TRBJ2-3|NA
CASSTTAVSTDTQYF
TGTGCCAGCAGCACAACGGCAGTGAGCACAGATACGCAGTATTTT
>NA|TRBV7-9|TRBJ2-1|NA
CASSAIEGEQFF
TGTGCCAGCAGCGCCATTGAGGGTGAGCAGTTCTTC
>NA|TRBV6-5|TRBJ1-1|TRBD1
CASLYRGPNTEAFF
TGTGCCAGCTTATATAGGGGGCCGAACACTGAAGCTTTCTTT
>few|TRBV5-6|TRBJ2-5|NA
CASSFRAGETQYF
TGTGCCAGCAGCTTCAGGGCCGGGGAGACCCAGTACTTC
>few|TRBV7-2|TRBJ2-2|NA
CASSQRETGELFF
TGTGCCAGCAGCCAGAGAGAGACCGGGGAGCTGTTTTTT
>few|TRBV29-1|TRBJ2-7|NA
CSVVAVQGNPYEQYF
TGCAGCGTTGTAGCGGTCCAGGGGAATCCCTACGAGCAGTACTTC
>NA|TRBV15|TRBJ1-1|NA
CATSRDGGASEAFF
TGTGCCACCAGCAGAGATGGGGGAGCGAGTGAAGCTTTCTTT
>NA|TRBV5-6|TRBJ2-7|NA
CASSTGPYSSYEQYF
TGTGCCAGCAGCACGGGACCCTACAGCTCCTACGAGCAGTACTTC
>few|TRBV7-9|TRBJ1-2|NA
CASSPGGAYGYTF
TGTGCCAGCAGCCCCGGAGGGGCTTATGGCTACACCTTC
>few|TRBV7-6|TRBJ2-1|NA
CASSLVSLASYNEQFF
TGTGCCAGCAGCTTAGTCTCGCTAGCCTCCTACAATGAGCAGTTCTTC
>NA|TRBV6-5|TRBJ2-1|TRBD2
CASSYGLAGVNEQFF
TGTGCCAGCAGCTACGGACTAGCGGGAGTCAATGAGCAGTTCTTC
>few|TRBV7-2|TRBJ1-4|NA
CASSDHRTSKKKLFF
TGTGCCAGCAGCGACCACAGGACCTCGAAGAAAAAACTGTTTTTT
>few|TRBV9|TRBJ2-2|NA
CASSVVFGGYNTGELFF
TGTGCCAGCAGCGTAGTCTTTGGAGGCTATAACACCGGGGAGCTGTTTTTT
>many|TRBV18|TRBJ2-5|NA
CASSPRGGTEETQYF
TGTGCCAGCTCACCTCGTGGCGGAACCGAAGAGACCCAGTACTTC
>few|TRBV28|TRBJ2-1|TRBD1
CASRGTGGNEQFF
TGTGCCAGCAGGGGGACAGGGGGCAATGAGCAGTTCTTC
>many|TRBV2|TRBJ1-4|TRBD1
CASSWTGGYEKLFF
TGTGCCAGCAGTTGGACAGGGGGCTATGAAAAACTGTTTTTT
>NA|TRBV18|TRBJ1-2|NA
CASSGDYGYTF
TGTGCCAGCTCGGGGGACTATGGCTACACCTTC
>NA|TRBV27|TRBJ2-4|NA
CASRGYHKNIQYF
TGTGCCAGCAGAGGGTACCACAAAAACATTCAGTACTTC
>few|TRBV19|TRBJ2-6|TRBD1
CASSKGTGYSGANVLTF
TGTGCCAGTAGTAAAGGGACAGGGTACTCTGGGGCCAACGTCCTGACTTTC
>few|TRBV19|TRBJ2-2|TRBD1
CASSFTGGATGELFF
TGTGCCAGTAGTTTCACAGGGGGCGCGACCGGGGAGCTGTTTTTT
>NA|TRBV18|TRBJ1-5|NA
CASSPREGNQPQHF
TGTGCCAGCTCACCCAGGGAGGGGAATCAGCCCCAGCATTTT
>NA|TRBV11-1|TRBJ1-2|NA
CASSPLLGHRNYGYTF
TGTGCCAGCAGCCCACTCTTGGGACACCGGAACTATGGCTACACCTTC
>NA|TRBV4-1|TRBJ2-1|NA
CASSQVGSSYNEQFF
TGCGCCAGCAGCCAAGTGGGGAGCTCCTACAATGAGCAGTTCTTC
>few|TRBV18|TRBJ2-1|NA
CASSARRTQDNEQFF
TGTGCCAGCTCAGCACGGAGAACTCAGGACAATGAGCAGTTCTTC
>NA|TRBV7-2|TRBJ2-3|NA
CASSPSRGYTDTQYF
TGTGCCAGCAGCCCCTCCCGGGGATACACAGATACGCAGTATTTT
>NA|TRBV9|TRBJ1-4|NA
CASSPDSTSEKLFF
TGTGCCAGCAGTCCGGACAGTACGAGTGAAAAACTGTTTTTT
>once|TRBV6-5|TRBJ2-7|TRBD2
CASSSGQPGGLYEQYF
TGTGCCAGCAGTTCCGGCCAGCCGGGAGGGCTCTACGAGCAGTACTTC
>NA|TRBV7-2|TRBJ2-1|TRBD2
CASRDYSGRAGEQFF
TGTGCCAGCAGAGATTATAGCGGGAGGGCCGGTGAGCAGTTCTTC
>few|TRBV6-5|TRBJ2-1|TRBD1
CASSYRAQGAQDEQFF
TGTGCCAGCAGTTACCGGGCCCAGGGGGCGCAGGATGAGCAGTTCTTC
>few|TRBV27|TRBJ2-1|NA
CASSNYGEQFF
TGTGCCAGCAGTAACTATGGTGAGCAGTTCTTC
>few|TRBV21-1|TRBJ1-1|NA
CASSPGGESEAFF
TGTGCCAGCAGCCCGGGGGGTGAGTCTGAAGCTTTCTTT
>few|TRBV29-1|TRBJ2-1|TRBD2
CSLCGGWREDYNEQFF
TGCAGCCTATGCGGGGGCTGGCGGGAGGACTACAATGAGCAGTTCTTC
>NA|TRBV7-2|TRBJ2-3|NA
CASSLEAEDTQYF
TGTGCCAGCAGCTTAGAGGCAGAAGATACGCAGTATTTT